Here is one T cell receptor beta chain with its context. The antigen it recognizes is unknown. No quality values exist for individual bases; no much larger clone is one base distant. The cysteine opens and the phenylalanine closes a CDR3 of 15 amino acids. The only DNA kept is the CDR3, 45 bases in frame from the first base. The germline V and J ends show losses of 5 bases and 8 bases respectively, and no gene match explains 14 bases of the junction. CDR1 and CDR2 (SGHNT, YENEEA) derive from the germline V gene. These data are taken from a study of preoperative IRX-2 immunotherapy in early breast cancer (dated by TCRdb to between 2018 and 2020). The treatment or condition label of this sample denotes: preoperative locoregional IRX-2 cytokine immunotherapy. The samples were obtained from a phase Ib study that tested preoperative, locoregional IRX-2 cytokine immunotherapy designed to prime immune responses. Patients with early-stage breast cancer who were given IRX-2 before surgery served as donors.

Libraries were made using the immunoSEQ multiplex PCR assay. The immuneACCESS repertoire file appears here via TCRdb, limited to in-frame rearrangements. These files lack a portion of the clones; in checked studies, under half of the deficit traces to unresolved V genes, and the cause of the others is not known. This sample lists around 95,000 clones; 80% to 90% were detected once. Over 2% of the sample belongs to the ten largest clones. The chain is made from TRBV11-3 and TRBJ1-1; 7 bases in the middle match TRBD1. Sample: tumor tissue, taken after IRX-2 immunotherapy. This receptor was obtained from a human donor with breast cancer. Here is the DNA: TGTGCCAGCAGCCCGGGGGGGAGGGACAGCCTCGAAGCTTTCTTT. The resulting protein is CASSPGGRDSLEAFF.